The rows below give T cell receptor beta chains drawn from one sample of a study of blood T cell repertoires in COVID-19. Data came from immunoSEQ multiplex PCR; TCRdb stores just in-frame clones and leaves some out. The sample has some 250,000 clones, about 80% seen once; the top ten hold over 8%. Sample: peripheral blood. These receptors came from a woman aged 80 or over with acute or convalescent COVID-19. CDR3s include the opening cysteine and the closing phenylalanine or tryptophan. A D gene is named only where the DNA matches it firmly. Size tells how often a clone was seen (once, few, many) or the class of an expanded clone, and some rows leave it out.

CDR3 protein: CASSLPGGEQYF
CDR3 DNA: TGTGCCAGCAGCCTCCCCGGGGGCGAGCAGTACTTC
D gene: .
J gene: TRBJ2-7
V gene: TRBV3-1/TRBV3-2
clone size: few

CDR3 protein: CASSPGLAGGLTDTQYF
CDR3 DNA: TGTGCCAGCAGCCCGGGACTAGCGGGGGGACTCACAGATACGCAGTATTTT
D gene: TRBD2
J gene: TRBJ2-3
V gene: TRBV3-1/TRBV3-2
clone size: once

CDR3 protein: CASSLDRTNSPLHF
CDR3 DNA: TGTGCCAGCAGCTTGGACAGGACCAATTCACCCCTCCACTTT
D gene: TRBD1
J gene: TRBJ1-6
V gene: TRBV11-2
clone size: .

CDR3 protein: CAISEWGDRNSPLHF
CDR3 DNA: TGTGCCATCAGTGAGTGGGGTGACAGAAATTCACCCCTCCACTTT
D gene: .
J gene: TRBJ1-6
V gene: TRBV10-3
clone size: .

CDR3 protein: CAWSRRAVREQYF
CDR3 DNA: TGTGCCTGGAGTAGGAGGGCGGTGCGCGAGCAGTACTTC
D gene: .
J gene: TRBJ2-7
V gene: TRBV30
clone size: .

CDR3 protein: CASSQKGATGYGYTF
CDR3 DNA: TGTGCCAGCTCACAAAAGGGGGCTACGGGCTATGGCTACACCTTC
D gene: TRBD1
J gene: TRBJ1-2
V gene: TRBV18
clone size: .

CDR3 protein: CASSLDGRPMNTEAFF
CDR3 DNA: TGCGCCAGCAGCTTGGACGGCAGGCCCATGAACACTGAAGCTTTCTTT
D gene: .
J gene: TRBJ1-1
V gene: TRBV5-1
clone size: .

CDR3 protein: CASSQEGSSYEQYF
CDR3 DNA: TGTGCCAGCAGCCAAGAGGGGAGCTCCTACGAGCAGTACTTC
D gene: .
J gene: TRBJ2-7
V gene: TRBV3-1/TRBV3-2
clone size: .

CDR3 protein: CASSLGTENSPLHF
CDR3 DNA: TGTGCCAGCAGCTTAGGGACAGAAAATTCACCCCTCCACTTT
D gene: .
J gene: TRBJ1-6
V gene: TRBV7-9
clone size: few

CDR3 protein: CASSQTPRDGEAFF
CDR3 DNA: TGTGCCAGCAGCCAGACCCCTCGGGATGGTGAAGCTTTCTTT
D gene: .
J gene: TRBJ1-1
V gene: TRBV3-1/TRBV3-2
clone size: .

CDR3 protein: CATSSTGTHGYTF
CDR3 DNA: TGTGCCACAAGTTCCACAGGGACCCACGGCTACACCTTC
D gene: .
J gene: TRBJ1-2
V gene: TRBV24-1
clone size: .

CDR3 protein: CASSSIRGVGEQFF
CDR3 DNA: TGTGCCAGCAGCTCCATACGGGGGGTTGGTGAGCAGTTCTTC
D gene: TRBD2
J gene: TRBJ2-1
V gene: TRBV5-6
clone size: .

CDR3 protein: CASSLPGGNQPQHF
CDR3 DNA: TGTGCCAGCAGCCTTCCGGGGGGCAATCAGCCCCAGCATTTT
D gene: .
J gene: TRBJ1-5
V gene: TRBV7-2
clone size: .

CDR3 protein: CASSLATRSNEKLFF
CDR3 DNA: TGCGCCAGCAGCTTGGCTACACGGAGCAATGAAAAACTGTTTTTT
D gene: .
J gene: TRBJ1-4
V gene: TRBV5-1
clone size: .

CDR3 protein: CASSDIGTWGPYNEQFF
CDR3 DNA: TGCGCCAGCAGTGATATTGGGACATGGGGTCCCTACAATGAGCAGTTCTTC
D gene: .
J gene: TRBJ2-1
V gene: TRBV10-2
clone size: .

CDR3 protein: CASSIVGRKSNQPQHF
CDR3 DNA: TGTGCCAGTAGTATAGTTGGCAGGAAAAGCAATCAGCCCCAGCATTTT
D gene: .
J gene: TRBJ1-5
V gene: TRBV19
clone size: .

CDR3 protein: CASSPQGQANYGYTF
CDR3 DNA: TGTGCCAGCAGCCCTCAGGGACAGGCGAACTATGGCTACACCTTC
D gene: TRBD1
J gene: TRBJ1-2
V gene: TRBV5-5
clone size: few

CDR3 protein: CASSDLAGHGEQFF
CDR3 DNA: TGTGCCAGCAGTGACCTAGCGGGTCACGGGGAGCAGTTCTTC
D gene: TRBD2
J gene: TRBJ2-1
V gene: TRBV6-4
clone size: once

CDR3 protein: CARAETSTDTQYF
CDR3 DNA: TGTGCCAGGGCAGAGACTAGCACAGATACGCAGTATTTT
D gene: .
J gene: TRBJ2-3
V gene: TRBV28
clone size: .

CDR3 protein: CASSPRGGGAGDNEQFF
CDR3 DNA: TGTGCCAGCAGCCCCCGCGGCGGGGGGGCCGGTGACAATGAGCAGTTCTTC
D gene: TRBD2
J gene: TRBJ2-1
V gene: TRBV4-2
clone size: .

CDR3 protein: CASSPTGLGEQYF
CDR3 DNA: TGTGCCAGCAGCCCGACAGGGTTAGGCGAGCAGTACTTC
D gene: TRBD1
J gene: TRBJ2-7
V gene: TRBV16
clone size: .

CDR3 protein: CASSGDRGNNSPLHF
CDR3 DNA: TGTGCCAGCAGTGGGGACAGGGGTAATAATTCACCCCTCCACTTT
D gene: TRBD1
J gene: TRBJ1-6
V gene: TRBV2
clone size: few

CDR3 protein: CASSWTGDSNQPQHF
CDR3 DNA: TGCGCCAGCAGCTGGACAGGGGATAGCAATCAGCCCCAGCATTTT
D gene: TRBD1
J gene: TRBJ1-5
V gene: TRBV5-1
clone size: .

CDR3 protein: CASSRSGEYQETQYF
CDR3 DNA: TGTGCCAGCAGTCGATCGGGGGAGTACCAAGAGACCCAGTACTTC
D gene: .
J gene: TRBJ2-5
V gene: TRBV3-1/TRBV3-2
clone size: .

CDR3 protein: CASSQGVNTEAFF
CDR3 DNA: TGTGCCAGCTCGCAGGGGGTGAACACTGAAGCTTTCTTT
D gene: TRBD1
J gene: TRBJ1-1
V gene: TRBV6-5
clone size: .

CDR3 protein: CASRTTGLETQYF
CDR3 DNA: TGTGCCAGCAGAACTACAGGGTTGGAGACCCAGTACTTC
D gene: .
J gene: TRBJ2-5
V gene: TRBV27
clone size: .

CDR3 protein: CASSNLPGGLTGELFF
CDR3 DNA: TGTGCCAGCAGCAATCTCCCCGGGGGGCTCACCGGGGAGCTGTTTTTT
D gene: .
J gene: TRBJ2-2
V gene: TRBV14
clone size: .

CDR3 protein: CASSPRTDKNTEAFF
CDR3 DNA: TGCGCCAGCAGCCCAAGGACAGACAAGAACACTGAAGCTTTCTTT
D gene: .
J gene: TRBJ1-1
V gene: TRBV5-1
clone size: many

CDR3 protein: CASSVGRAGTITDTQYF
CDR3 DNA: TGTGCCAGCAGCGTAGGTAGAGCGGGGACAATCACAGATACGCAGTATTTT
D gene: .
J gene: TRBJ2-3
V gene: TRBV9
clone size: .

CDR3 protein: CASSLDALARVAGNTIYF
CDR3 DNA: TGTGCCAGCAGCTTAGATGCTCTTGCGCGGGTGGCTGGAAACACCATATATTTT
D gene: .
J gene: TRBJ1-3
V gene: TRBV11-2
clone size: .

CDR3 protein: CASSSPWGGGRNEQYF
CDR3 DNA: TGTGCCAGCAGTTCCCCCTGGGGGGGAGGTAGGAACGAGCAGTACTTC
D gene: TRBD2
J gene: TRBJ2-7
V gene: TRBV28
clone size: once

CDR3 protein: CASSYAEYSNQPQHF
CDR3 DNA: TGTGCCAGCAGTTACGCGGAATATAGCAATCAGCCCCAGCATTTT
D gene: .
J gene: TRBJ1-5
V gene: TRBV6-6
clone size: .

CDR3 protein: CASSSQGSTQYF
CDR3 DNA: TGTGCCAGCAGTTCCCAGGGAAGTACGCAGTATTTT
D gene: .
J gene: TRBJ2-3
V gene: TRBV27
clone size: medium-sized

CDR3 protein: CATSDDLPGQQETQYF
CDR3 DNA: TGTGCCACCAGTGACGATCTCCCGGGACAGCAAGAGACCCAGTACTTC
D gene: TRBD1
J gene: TRBJ2-5
V gene: TRBV24-1
clone size: .

CDR3 protein: CASSPQGESSGNTIYF
CDR3 DNA: TGTGCCAGCAGTCCACAGGGGGAAAGCTCTGGAAACACCATATATTTT
D gene: TRBD1
J gene: TRBJ1-3
V gene: TRBV2
clone size: .

CDR3 protein: CASSTGRRSGNTIYF
CDR3 DNA: TGTGCCAGTAGTACGGGGAGGAGGTCTGGAAACACCATATATTTT
D gene: .
J gene: TRBJ1-3
V gene: TRBV19
clone size: .

CDR3 protein: CASSTGTLGYTF
CDR3 DNA: TGTGCCAGCAGTACAGGGACCCTTGGCTACACCTTC
D gene: .
J gene: TRBJ1-2
V gene: TRBV6-5
clone size: .

CDR3 protein: CASSLLAGGRTGELFF
CDR3 DNA: TGCGCCAGCAGCTTGTTAGCGGGGGGGCGAACCGGGGAGCTGTTTTTT
D gene: TRBD2
J gene: TRBJ2-2
V gene: TRBV5-1
clone size: .

CDR3 protein: CASSPRAANEQFF
CDR3 DNA: TGTGCCAGCAGTCCGCGGGCAGCCAATGAGCAGTTCTTC
D gene: .
J gene: TRBJ2-1
V gene: TRBV12-3/TRBV12-4
clone size: .

CDR3 protein: CASSILGRTEAFF
CDR3 DNA: TGTGCCAGTAGTATCCTGGGGCGCACTGAAGCTTTCTTT
D gene: .
J gene: TRBJ1-1
V gene: TRBV19
clone size: .

CDR3 protein: CASSRDGGHNQPQHF
CDR3 DNA: TGTGCCAGCAGCCGAGATGGAGGCCACAATCAGCCCCAGCATTTT
D gene: .
J gene: TRBJ1-5
V gene: TRBV11-2
clone size: .

CDR3 protein: CASSEALTTRGTQYF
CDR3 DNA: TGTGCCAGCAGTGAAGCGCTAACTACCAGGGGGACCCAGTACTTC
D gene: .
J gene: TRBJ2-5
V gene: TRBV2
clone size: .

CDR3 protein: CASSQDRSSGGYTF
CDR3 DNA: TGCGCCAGCAGCCAAGATAGGTCTTCGGGGGGCTACACCTTC
D gene: .
J gene: TRBJ1-2
V gene: TRBV4-1
clone size: .

CDR3 protein: CASSRGGFEQFF
CDR3 DNA: TGCGCCAGCAGCCGGGGGGGTTTTGAGCAGTTCTTC
D gene: TRBD2
J gene: TRBJ2-1
V gene: TRBV5-1
clone size: .

CDR3 protein: CASSYLGASAGNTIYF
CDR3 DNA: TGTGCCAGCAGTTACTTAGGGGCTTCGGCTGGAAACACCATATATTTT
D gene: .
J gene: TRBJ1-3
V gene: TRBV6-5
clone size: few

CDR3 protein: CASSFKWQPALDIQYF
CDR3 DNA: TGTGCCAGCAGTTTTAAGTGGCAACCTGCCTTGGACATTCAGTACTTC
D gene: .
J gene: TRBJ2-4
V gene: TRBV28
clone size: .

CDR3 protein: CASSLVGRGASYNEQFF
CDR3 DNA: TGCGCCAGCAGCTTGGTAGGTCGGGGGGCCTCCTACAATGAGCAGTTCTTC
D gene: .
J gene: TRBJ2-1
V gene: TRBV5-1
clone size: .

CDR3 protein: CASVAGGNQPQHF
CDR3 DNA: TGTGCCAGCGTTGCAGGGGGCAATCAGCCCCAGCATTTT
D gene: .
J gene: TRBJ1-5
V gene: TRBV12-3/TRBV12-4
clone size: .

CDR3 protein: CASSEGGNPGNTIYF
CDR3 DNA: TGTGCCAGCAGTGAGGGGGGGAATCCTGGAAACACCATATATTTT
D gene: .
J gene: TRBJ1-3
V gene: TRBV6-1
clone size: few

CDR3 protein: CASSGDRGADTQYF
CDR3 DNA: TGCGCCAGCAGCGGGGACAGGGGTGCAGATACGCAGTATTTT
D gene: TRBD1
J gene: TRBJ2-3
V gene: TRBV5-1
clone size: .

CDR3 protein: CASSDQGYSYGYTF
CDR3 DNA: TGTGCCAGTAGTGATCAGGGTTATTCCTATGGCTACACCTTC
D gene: .
J gene: TRBJ1-2
V gene: TRBV19
clone size: once

CDR3 protein: CASSSPGPGGKLFF
CDR3 DNA: TGTGCCAGCAGCTCCCCCGGCCCCGGCGGAAAACTGTTTTTT
D gene: .
J gene: TRBJ1-4
V gene: TRBV7-9
clone size: .

CDR3 protein: CASSLGTGASNSPLHF
CDR3 DNA: TGTGCCAGCAGCTTGGGCACAGGAGCAAGTAATTCACCCCTCCACTTT
D gene: .
J gene: TRBJ1-6
V gene: TRBV5-5
clone size: few

CDR3 protein: CASSEVRNSPLHF
CDR3 DNA: TGTGCCAGCAGTGAGGTGAGGAATTCACCCCTCCACTTT
D gene: .
J gene: TRBJ1-6
V gene: TRBV2
clone size: .

CDR3 protein: CASTNHPGDRDTEAFF
CDR3 DNA: TGTGCCAGCACTAACCACCCGGGGGATAGGGACACTGAAGCTTTCTTT
D gene: .
J gene: TRBJ1-1
V gene: TRBV7-3
clone size: once

CDR3 protein: CASSQASQGVGYTF
CDR3 DNA: TGTGCCAGCAGCCAAGCGTCTCAGGGGGTCGGCTACACCTTC
D gene: TRBD1
J gene: TRBJ1-2
V gene: TRBV3-1/TRBV3-2
clone size: .

CDR3 protein: CASKDRGTYNEQFF
CDR3 DNA: TGTGCCAGCAAAGACAGGGGCACCTACAATGAGCAGTTCTTC
D gene: TRBD1
J gene: TRBJ2-1
V gene: TRBV6-5
clone size: .

CDR3 protein: CASSYRDRINEQFF
CDR3 DNA: TGTGCCAGCAGCTATCGGGACAGGATTAATGAGCAGTTCTTC
D gene: TRBD1
J gene: TRBJ2-1
V gene: TRBV5-4
clone size: few

CDR3 protein: CASSEARQGASQETQYF
CDR3 DNA: TGTGCCAGCAGTGAAGCGCGGCAGGGGGCAAGCCAAGAGACCCAGTACTTC
D gene: TRBD1
J gene: TRBJ2-5
V gene: TRBV2
clone size: .

CDR3 protein: CSGGGRDGYTF
CDR3 DNA: TGCAGCGGCGGCGGGAGAGATGGCTACACCTTC
D gene: .
J gene: TRBJ1-2
V gene: TRBV29-1
clone size: few